This T cell receptor (beta chain) comes out of a study of blood T cells in healthy people across ages. Overall study results and limits: Long-lived and aged donors differed, with more naive CD4+ cells and higher diversity in the long-lived. Reliance upon unsorted PBMCs precluded definitive naive versus antigen-experienced comparison. Possibly, changes in expanded clonotypes were confounded because donor CMV status was unknown.

Trimming took 4 bases from V and 2 from J, leaving 13 bases between them. Germline V lookup: CDR1 SGHTA, CDR2 FQGTGA. This CDR3 has 15 amino acids. Combining a sample-barcoded 5' primer with a J-beta primer mix, a second PCR ran for roughly 7 to 12 cycles. Researchers report that each sample yielded at least 2.5 million CDR3-containing paired-end reads. TCRdb itself ran the 5' RACE reads through MiXCR, one entry per CDR3 protein. The profile shows 450,000 to 700,000 distinct CDR3 sequences, roughly 29% of them singletons. This clonotype was picked up a small number of times. Its antigen remains unknown.

This clonotype originated in a woman in her 70s in good health. Sequencing was performed on blood. The rearrangement uses TRBV7-3 and TRBJ2-3, with TRBD2 as a possible D gene (6 bases). CDR3 DNA: TGTGCCAGCAGCTCCCGCGGGGTCGCCACAGATACGCAGTATTTT. Its translation: CASSSRGVATDTQYF.